This T cell receptor beta chain was observed in a study of blood T cell repertoires in COVID-19 (dated by TCRdb to about 2020). Notes on the research overall: The collaborator samples originated in the United States, Italy and Spain and spanned the acute and convalescent phases of COVID-19. Samples came from the ongoing ImmuneRACE study (first 160 participants) plus 1,254 subjects from 6 global collaborators. The material from the prospective study consisted of cDNA or gDNA derived from T cells, B-cell-depleted T cells, or PBMCs. Deeply sampled blood TCRbeta repertoires from subjects exposed to, actively infected with, or recovered from COVID-19 were included in the dataset. Sample metadata almost always included a de-identified subject ID, COVID-19 status, age in years and sex. The repertoires were released in a freely available public database intended as a resource for research on the immune response to SARS-CoV-2. Where HLA class I and class II types were available, the types were taken from metadata supplied by the sample provider, not from assay-based typing.

What the study reported, not specific to this receptor: How much clinical and demographic metadata was included differed by source and by participant, and the metadata was provided uncurated.

The CDR3 spans 13 residues, from the cysteine through the phenylalanine. CDR3 DNA only is kept here, 39 bases in frame from base 1. V loses 7 bases, J loses 1 base, and the germline ends lie 10 bases apart. Based on the germline V gene, the CDR1 and CDR2 sequences are ENHRY and SYGVKD. TCRbeta CDR3 regions were amplified from genomic DNA using the immunoSEQ Assay, a bias-controlled multiplex PCR. The published analysis was carried out like this. The number of nucleated cells in each sample was estimated by amplification of reference gene primers within the assay. To quantify the absolute abundance of each unique TCRbeta CDR3 rearrangement, sequence reads were collapsed and filtered. For each sample, productive Simpson clonality was calculated by taking the square root of Simpson's diversity index across productive rearrangements. Not all clones reach the TCRdb copy of this immuneACCESS table, which keeps in-frame sequences only. Checked studies attribute under half of the gap to unresolved V genes and leave the rest unexplained. From that table come the V and J calls and clone size; the DNA was used to work out D and trimming. This sample has about 42,000 clones in its table, and roughly 80% of those were observed once. Approximately 30% of the sample is in the top ten clones.

The collaborating institutions used their own protocols to collect whole blood in K2EDTA tubes. For TCRbeta analysis, collaborators shipped samples as frozen whole blood, isolated PBMCs, or DNA extracted from either of those sample types. Remarks on this clone: Which antigen it targets is not known. Nothing much larger sits one base from this clone, and base qualities are not available.

This chain joins TRBV10-3 to TRBJ1-1, with no reliable assignment of the D segment. Sequenced material: peripheral blood. The receptor was derived from a woman older than 75 with acute or convalescent COVID-19. DNA sequence: TGTGCCATCAAATATACAGAGAACACTGAAGCTTTCTTT. It codes for CAIKYTENTEAFF.